The source of this TCR beta chain is a study of CD8+CD57+ T cells in acquired aplastic anemia listed by TCRdb under 2018. Broadly, across the study: Extracted DNA from sorted CD4+ and CD8+ cells averaged about 3.4 ug, ranging from about 0.18 to 27.4 ug. CD8+CD57+ expansion was defined as frequency above the mean frequency observed in healthy subjects.

Genomic DNA served as template for TCR beta VDJ combination and CDR3 sequence profiling. An Illumina HiSeq 2000 was the platform used for TCR repertoire sequencing. The authors processed their data as follows. Repertoires were assessed using TRBV/TRBJ rearrangement plots, CDR3 size and DJ length profiles, and Simpson's diversity index. The most abundant DNA sequence in the deep sequencing data was defined as the immunodominant clone. CDR3 amino acid sequences were checked for sharing across subjects and were also compared against the VDJdb database and published repertoires. The raw public reads went through TCRdb reprocessing: fastp at Q25, MiXCR clone calling, in-frame beta chains kept. CDR3 protein sequences are deduplicated, and each keeps its most common genes and DNA. TCRdb's processing, not the authors' own work, is the source of the V and J calls. For this sample there are 100,000 to 150,000 distinct CDR3 sequences; about 40% appear just once. The top ten clones comprise approximately 2.6% of the sample.

The full study reports these points: Although under 35 CD8+ CDR3 sequences were shared by patients and controls, these sequences appeared highly expressed in patients and within the immunodominant clones of patients. No significant difference in CD8+ Simpson's diversity was found between patients and healthy controls (P=0.060).

Germline trimming amounts to 6 bases on V and 2 bases on J, with 13 as the count of junction bases outside the gene matches. Measured from the cysteine to the phenylalanine, the CDR3 is 16 residues long. The only DNA kept is the CDR3, 48 bases in frame from the first base. The germline V gene supplies CDR1 SGHAT and CDR2 FQNNGV. Note on this clonotype: The target of this receptor is not known. Base qualities are not at hand, and no much larger clone is one base apart.

Patients chosen for sequencing had shown expansion of CD8+CD57+ cells by flow cytometry. All patients had severe acquired aplastic anemia diagnosed by International Study of Aplastic Anemia and Agranulocytosis and Camitta criteria. No patient had received any therapy when blood was sampled. In this study, sorted CD4+ and CD8+ T cells from the blood of healthy subjects and of severe aplastic anemia patients had their TCR repertoires deep-sequenced. In the USA, patient enrollment took place under clinicaltrials.gov protocols 00001620, 01623167, 00001397, 00071045, 00081523 and 00961064. Ficoll-Paque density gradient centrifugation was used to isolate peripheral blood mononuclear cells. CD4+ and CD8+ T cells were sorted by FACS or magnetic beads before DNA extraction.

The sequence came from a human donor with aplastic anemia. The chain uses TRBV11-2 and TRBJ2-7; TRBD1 agrees with 7 junctional bases. What was sequenced was sorted CD4+, CD8+, or CD8+CD57+ T cells (not recorded which) from PBMCs. The nucleotides read TGTGCCAGCAGTTCCCCGACCGGGACAGCCACCTACGAGCAGTACTTC. It translates as CASSSPTGTATYEQYF.